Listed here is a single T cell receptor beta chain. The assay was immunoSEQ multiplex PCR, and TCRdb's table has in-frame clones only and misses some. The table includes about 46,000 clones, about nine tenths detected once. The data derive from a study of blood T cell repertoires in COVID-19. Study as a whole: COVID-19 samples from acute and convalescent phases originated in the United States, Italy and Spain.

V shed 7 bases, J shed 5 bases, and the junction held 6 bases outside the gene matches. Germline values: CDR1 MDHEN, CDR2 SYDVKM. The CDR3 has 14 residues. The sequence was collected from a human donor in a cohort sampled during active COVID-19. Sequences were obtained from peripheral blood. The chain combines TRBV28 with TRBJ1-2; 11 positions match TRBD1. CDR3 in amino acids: CASTVGTGGYGYTF. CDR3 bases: TGTGCCAGCACCGTCGGGACAGGGGGGTATGGCTACACCTTC.